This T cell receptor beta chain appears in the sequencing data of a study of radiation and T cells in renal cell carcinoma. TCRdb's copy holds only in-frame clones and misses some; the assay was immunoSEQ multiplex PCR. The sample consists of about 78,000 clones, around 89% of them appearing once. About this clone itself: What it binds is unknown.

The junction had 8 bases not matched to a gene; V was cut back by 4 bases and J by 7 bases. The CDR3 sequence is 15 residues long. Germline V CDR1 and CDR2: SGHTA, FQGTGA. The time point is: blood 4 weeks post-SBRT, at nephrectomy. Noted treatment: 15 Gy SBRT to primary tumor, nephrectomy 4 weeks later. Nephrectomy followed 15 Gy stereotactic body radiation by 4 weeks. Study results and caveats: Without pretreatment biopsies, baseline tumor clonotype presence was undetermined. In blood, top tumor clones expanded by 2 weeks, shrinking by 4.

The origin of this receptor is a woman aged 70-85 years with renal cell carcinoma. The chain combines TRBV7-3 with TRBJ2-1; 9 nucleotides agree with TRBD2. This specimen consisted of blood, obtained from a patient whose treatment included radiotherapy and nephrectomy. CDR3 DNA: TGTGCCAGCAGCTCCAGCGGGGGGCGGATGAATGAGCAGTTCTTC. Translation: CASSSSGGRMNEQFF.